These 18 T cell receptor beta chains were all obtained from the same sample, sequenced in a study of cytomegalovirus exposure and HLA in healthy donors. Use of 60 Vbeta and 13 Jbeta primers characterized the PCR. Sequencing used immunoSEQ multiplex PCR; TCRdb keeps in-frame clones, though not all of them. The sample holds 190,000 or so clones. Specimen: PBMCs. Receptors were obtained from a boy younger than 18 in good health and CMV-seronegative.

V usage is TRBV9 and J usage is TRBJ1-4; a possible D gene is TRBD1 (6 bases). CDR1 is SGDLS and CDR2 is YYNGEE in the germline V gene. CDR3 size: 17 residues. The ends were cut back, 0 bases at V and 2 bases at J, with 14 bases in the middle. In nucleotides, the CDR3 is TGTGCCAGCAGCGTAGCTAAGGGGGGGCCGACTAATGAAAAACTGTTTTTT. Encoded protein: CASSVAKGGPTNEKLFF.

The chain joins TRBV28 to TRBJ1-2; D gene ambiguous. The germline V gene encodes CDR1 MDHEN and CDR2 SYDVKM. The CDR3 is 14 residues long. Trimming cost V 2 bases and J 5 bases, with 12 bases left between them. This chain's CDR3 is CASSLSNSPYGYTF. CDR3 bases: TGTGCCAGCAGTTTAAGTAACAGCCCTTATGGCTACACCTTC.

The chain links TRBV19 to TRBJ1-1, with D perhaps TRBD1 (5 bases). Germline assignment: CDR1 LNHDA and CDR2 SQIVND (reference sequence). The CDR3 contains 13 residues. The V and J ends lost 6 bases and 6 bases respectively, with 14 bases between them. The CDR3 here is CASSQGVGPEAFF. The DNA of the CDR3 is TGTGCCAGTAGCCAAGGGGTAGGGCCTGAAGCTTTCTTT. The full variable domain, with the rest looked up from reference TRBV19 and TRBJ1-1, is DGGITQSPKYLFRKEGQNVTLSCEQNLNHDAMYWYRQDPGQGLRLIYYSQIVNDFQKGDIAEGYSVSREKKESFPLTVTSAQKNPTAFYLCASSQGVGPEAFFGQGTRLTVV.

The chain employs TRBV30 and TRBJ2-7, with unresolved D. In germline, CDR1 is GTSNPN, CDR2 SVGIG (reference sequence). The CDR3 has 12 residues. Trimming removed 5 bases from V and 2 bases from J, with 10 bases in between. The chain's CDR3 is CAWSAAAYEQYF. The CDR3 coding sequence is TGTGCCTGGTCCGCCGCAGCCTACGAGCAGTACTTC.

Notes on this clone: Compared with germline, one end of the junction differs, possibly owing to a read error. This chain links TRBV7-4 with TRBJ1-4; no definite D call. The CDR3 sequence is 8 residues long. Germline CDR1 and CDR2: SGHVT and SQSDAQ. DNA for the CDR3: TGTGCCAGAACCCGTACATCCTTT. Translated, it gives CARTRTSF. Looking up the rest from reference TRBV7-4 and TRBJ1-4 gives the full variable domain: GAGVSQSPRYKVAKRGRDVALRCDSISGHVTLYWYRQTLGQGSEVLTYSQSDAQRDKSGRPSGRFSAERPERSVSTLKIQRTEQGDSAVYLCARTRTSFGSGTQLSVL.

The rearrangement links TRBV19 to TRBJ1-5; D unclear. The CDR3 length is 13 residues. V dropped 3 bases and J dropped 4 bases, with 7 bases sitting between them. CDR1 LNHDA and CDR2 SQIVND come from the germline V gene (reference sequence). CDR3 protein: CASSIVRNQPQHF. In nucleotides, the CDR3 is TGTGCCAGTAGTATCGTCCGGAATCAGCCCCAGCATTTT.

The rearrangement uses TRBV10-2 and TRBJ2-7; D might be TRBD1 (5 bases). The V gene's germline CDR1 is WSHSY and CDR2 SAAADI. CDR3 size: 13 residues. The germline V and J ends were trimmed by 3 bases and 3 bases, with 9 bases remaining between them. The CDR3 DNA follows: TGCGCCAGCAGTGAAAGACAGAGCTACGAGCAGTACTTC. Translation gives CASSERQSYEQYF.

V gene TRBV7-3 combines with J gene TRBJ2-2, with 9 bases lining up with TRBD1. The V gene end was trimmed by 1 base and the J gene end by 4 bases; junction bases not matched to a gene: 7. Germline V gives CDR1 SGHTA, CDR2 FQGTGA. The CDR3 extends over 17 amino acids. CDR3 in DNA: TGTGCCAGCAGCTTAAAGGCACAGGGGGCCCTCACCGGGGAGCTGTTTTTT. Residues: CASSLKAQGALTGELFF.

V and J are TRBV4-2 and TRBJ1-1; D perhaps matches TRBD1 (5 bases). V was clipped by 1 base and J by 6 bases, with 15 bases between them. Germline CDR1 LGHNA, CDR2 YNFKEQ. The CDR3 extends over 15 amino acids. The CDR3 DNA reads TGTGCCAGCAGCCAAGGAAAGGACACCGGGCCTGAAGCTTTCTTT. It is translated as CASSQGKDTGPEAFF.

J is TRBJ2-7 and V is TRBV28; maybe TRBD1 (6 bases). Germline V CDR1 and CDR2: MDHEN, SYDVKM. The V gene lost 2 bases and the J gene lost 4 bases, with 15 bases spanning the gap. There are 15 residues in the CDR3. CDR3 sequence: CASSLGGLKIYEQYF. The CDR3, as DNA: TGTGCCAGCAGTTTAGGGGGCCTCAAGATTTACGAGCAGTACTTC.

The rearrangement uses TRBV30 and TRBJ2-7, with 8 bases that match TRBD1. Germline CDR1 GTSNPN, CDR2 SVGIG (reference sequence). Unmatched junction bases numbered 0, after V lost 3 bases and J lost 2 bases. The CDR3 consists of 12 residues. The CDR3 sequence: CAWRDRAYEQYF. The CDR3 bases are TGTGCCTGGAGGGACAGGGCCTACGAGCAGTACTTC.

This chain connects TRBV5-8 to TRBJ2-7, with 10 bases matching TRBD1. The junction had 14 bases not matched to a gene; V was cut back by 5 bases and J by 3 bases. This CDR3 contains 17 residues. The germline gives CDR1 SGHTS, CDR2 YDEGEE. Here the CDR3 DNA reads TGTGCCAGCAGAGCCGGGACAGGGGAGGCTGGGGTCTACGAGCAGTACTTC. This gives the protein CASRAGTGEAGVYEQYF.

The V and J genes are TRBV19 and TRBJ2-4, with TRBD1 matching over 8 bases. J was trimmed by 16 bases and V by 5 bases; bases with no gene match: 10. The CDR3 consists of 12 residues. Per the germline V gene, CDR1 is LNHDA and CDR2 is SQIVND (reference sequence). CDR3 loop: CASSYIQGAQYF. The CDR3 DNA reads TGTGCCAGTAGTTATATCCAGGGGGCACAATACTTC.

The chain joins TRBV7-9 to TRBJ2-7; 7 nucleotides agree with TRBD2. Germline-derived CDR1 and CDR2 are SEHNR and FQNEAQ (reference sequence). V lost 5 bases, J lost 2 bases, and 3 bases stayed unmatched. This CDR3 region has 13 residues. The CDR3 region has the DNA TGTGCCAGCAGCCCTGGGGGGGCCTACGAGCAGTACTTC. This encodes CASSPGGAYEQYF.

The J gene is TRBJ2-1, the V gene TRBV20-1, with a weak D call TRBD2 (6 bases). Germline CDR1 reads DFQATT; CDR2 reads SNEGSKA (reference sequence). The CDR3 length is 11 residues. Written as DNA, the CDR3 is TGCAGCGGGGGCTCCTACAATGAGCAGTTCTTC. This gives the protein CSGGSYNEQFF.

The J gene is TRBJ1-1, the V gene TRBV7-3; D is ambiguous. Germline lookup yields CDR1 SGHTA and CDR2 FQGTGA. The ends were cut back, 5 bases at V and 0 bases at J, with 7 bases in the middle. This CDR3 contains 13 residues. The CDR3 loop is CASSPILNTEAFF. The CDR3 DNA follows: TGTGCCAGCAGCCCTATCCTGAACACTGAAGCTTTCTTT. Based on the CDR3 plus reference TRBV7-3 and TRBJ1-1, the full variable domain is GAGVSQTPSNKVTEKGKYVELRCDPISGHTALYWYRQSLGQGPEFLIYFQGTGAADDSGLPNDRFFAVRPEGSVSTLKIQRTERGDSAVYLCASSPILNTEAFFGQGTRLTVV.

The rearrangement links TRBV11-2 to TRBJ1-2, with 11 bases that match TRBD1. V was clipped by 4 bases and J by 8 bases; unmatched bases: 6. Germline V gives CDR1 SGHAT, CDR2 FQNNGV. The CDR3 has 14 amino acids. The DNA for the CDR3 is TGTGCCAGCAGCTGGACAGGGGGCGCGAGGGGCTACACCTTC. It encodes CASSWTGGARGYTF.

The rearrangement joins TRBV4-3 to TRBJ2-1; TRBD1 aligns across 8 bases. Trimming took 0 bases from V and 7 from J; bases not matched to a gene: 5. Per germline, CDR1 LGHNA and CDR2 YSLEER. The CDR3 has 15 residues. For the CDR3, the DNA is TGCGCCAGCAGCCAAGACGACAGGGGAAGAAATGAGCAGTTCTTC. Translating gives CASSQDDRGRNEQFF.